This passage covers 2 T cell receptor beta chains from one sample sequenced in a study of blood T cell repertoires in COVID-19. Libraries were prepared by immunoSEQ multiplex PCR; TCRdb keeps only in-frame clonotypes and omits some of them. The table shows around 25,000 clones, with about 90% occurring only once. Sample: peripheral blood. Every receptor here comes from a human donor in a cohort sampled during active COVID-19.

The J gene is TRBJ1-5, the V gene TRBV19; D gene uncertain. The CDR3 is 14 residues long. Germline assignment: CDR1 LNHDA and CDR2 SQIVND (reference sequence). V lost 5 bases to trimming and J lost 0 bases, with 8 bases between them. The CDR3 loop is CASSPGVSNQPQHF. CDR3 nucleotides: TGTGCCAGTAGTCCCGGGGTTAGCAATCAGCCCCAGCATTTT.

V usage is TRBV11-2 and J usage is TRBJ1-1; D unclear. V lost 7 bases and J lost 2, with 11 bases in between. Germline assignment: CDR1 SGHAT and CDR2 FQNNGV. The CDR3 is made up of 13 amino acids. CDR3 DNA sequence: TGTGCCAGCACTGAGACTTTTAACACTGAAGCTTTCTTT. Translating it yields CASTETFNTEAFF.